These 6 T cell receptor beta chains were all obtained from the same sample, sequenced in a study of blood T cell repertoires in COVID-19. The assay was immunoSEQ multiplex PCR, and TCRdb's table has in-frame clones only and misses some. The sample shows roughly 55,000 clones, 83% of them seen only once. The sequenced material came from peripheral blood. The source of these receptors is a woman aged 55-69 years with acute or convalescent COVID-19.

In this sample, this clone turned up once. The CDR3 region has the DNA TGCAGCGTTGAAGTGGCCGTCGCCGGGACAGGTGCGCAGTATTTT. Its translation is CSVEVAVAGTGAQYF. V gene TRBV29-1 combines with J gene TRBJ2-3; TRBD1 matches 8 bases. Germline CDR1 and CDR2: SQVTM and ANQGSEA. The V gene end was trimmed by 1 base and the J gene end by 10 bases; junction bases not matched to a gene: 13. The CDR3 consists of 15 residues.

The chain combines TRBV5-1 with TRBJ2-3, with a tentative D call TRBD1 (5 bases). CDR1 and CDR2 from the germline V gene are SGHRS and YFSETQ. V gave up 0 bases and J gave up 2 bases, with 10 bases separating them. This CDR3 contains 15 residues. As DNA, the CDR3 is TGCGCCAGCAGCTTGGGGTCAGGGTACACAGATACGCAGTATTTT. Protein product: CASSLGSGYTDTQYF. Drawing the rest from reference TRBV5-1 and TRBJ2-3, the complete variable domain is KAGVTQTPRYLIKTRGQQVTLSCSPISGHRSVSWYQQTPGQGLQFLFEYFSETQRNKGNFPGRFSGRQFSNSRSEMNVSTLELGDSALYLCASSLGSGYTDTQYFGPGTRLTVL.

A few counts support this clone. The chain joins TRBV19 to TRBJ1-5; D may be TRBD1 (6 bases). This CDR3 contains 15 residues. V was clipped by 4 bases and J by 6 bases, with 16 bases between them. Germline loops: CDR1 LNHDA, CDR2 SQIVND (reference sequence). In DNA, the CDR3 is TGTGCCAGTAGTACTCTCACAGGGCTCGGTCAGCCCCAGCATTTT. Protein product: CASSTLTGLGQPQHF.

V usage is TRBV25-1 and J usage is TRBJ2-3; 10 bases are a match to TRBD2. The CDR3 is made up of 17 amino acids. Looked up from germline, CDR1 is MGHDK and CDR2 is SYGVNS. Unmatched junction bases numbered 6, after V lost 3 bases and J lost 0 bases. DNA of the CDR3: TGTGCCAGCAGTGAGGGAGCGGGAGGGGAGAGCACAGATACGCAGTATTTT. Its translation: CASSEGAGGESTDTQYF. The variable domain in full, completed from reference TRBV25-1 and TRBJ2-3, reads EADIYQTPRYLVIGTGKKITLECSQTMGHDKMYWYQQDPGMELHLIHYSYGVNSTEKGDLSSESTVSRIRTEHFPLTLESARPSHTSQYLCASSEGAGGESTDTQYFGPGTRLTVL.

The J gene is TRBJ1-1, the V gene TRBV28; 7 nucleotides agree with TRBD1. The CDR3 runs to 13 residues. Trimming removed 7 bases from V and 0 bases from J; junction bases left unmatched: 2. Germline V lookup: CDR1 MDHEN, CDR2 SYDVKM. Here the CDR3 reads CASKTGVNTEAFF. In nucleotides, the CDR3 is TGTGCCAGCAAAACAGGGGTGAACACTGAAGCTTTCTTT.

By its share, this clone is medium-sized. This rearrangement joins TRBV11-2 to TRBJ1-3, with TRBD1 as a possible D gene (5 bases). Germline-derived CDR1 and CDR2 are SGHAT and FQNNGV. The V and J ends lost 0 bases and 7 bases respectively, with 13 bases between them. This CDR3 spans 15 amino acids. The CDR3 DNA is TGTGCCAGCAGCTTAGACTACCAGGGCGCGAACACCATATATTTT. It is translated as CASSLDYQGANTIYF.